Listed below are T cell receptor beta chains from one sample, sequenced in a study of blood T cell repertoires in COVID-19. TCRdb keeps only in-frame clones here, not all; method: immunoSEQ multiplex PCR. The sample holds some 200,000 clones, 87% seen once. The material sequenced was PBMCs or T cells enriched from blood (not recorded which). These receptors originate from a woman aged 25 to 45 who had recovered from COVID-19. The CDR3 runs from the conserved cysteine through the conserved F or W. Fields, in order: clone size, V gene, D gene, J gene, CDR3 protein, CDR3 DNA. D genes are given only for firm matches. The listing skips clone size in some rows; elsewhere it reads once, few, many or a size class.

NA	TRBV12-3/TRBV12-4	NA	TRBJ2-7	CASSWRGAYEQYF	TGTGCCAGCAGTTGGAGGGGAGCCTACGAGCAGTACTTC
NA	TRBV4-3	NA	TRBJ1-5	CASRRRGTQRPQHF	TGCGCCAGCAGAAGGCGGGGGACACAGCGGCCCCAGCATTTT
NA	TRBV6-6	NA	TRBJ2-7	CASSPSAEQYF	TGTGCCAGCAGCCCCAGCGCCGAGCAGTACTTC
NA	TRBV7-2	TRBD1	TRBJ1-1	CASRDGRLGQGGLNTEAFF	TGTGCCAGCAGGGACGGCAGGTTGGGACAGGGGGGATTGAACACTGAAGCTTTCTTT
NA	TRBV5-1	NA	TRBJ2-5	CASSLGTGETQYF	TGCGCCAGCAGCTTGGGGACTGGGGAGACCCAGTACTTC
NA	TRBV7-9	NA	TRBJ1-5	CASSLGGGQPQHF	TGTGCCAGCAGCTTGGGAGGGGGGCAGCCCCAGCATTTT
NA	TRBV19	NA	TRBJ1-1	CASSISGSTEAFF	TGTGCCAGTAGTATATCGGGTAGCACTGAAGCTTTCTTT
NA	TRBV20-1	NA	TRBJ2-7	CSALQISEQYF	TGCAGTGCTCTACAGATCAGCGAGCAGTACTTC
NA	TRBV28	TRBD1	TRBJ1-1	CASTPRQGWTEAFF	TGTGCCAGCACCCCGCGACAGGGATGGACTGAAGCTTTCTTT
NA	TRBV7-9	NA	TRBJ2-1	CASSLGRGGQFF	TGTGCCAGCAGCTTAGGTCGCGGCGGGCAGTTCTTC
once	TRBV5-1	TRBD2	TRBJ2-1	CASSLLAGGEGREQFF	TGCGCCAGCAGCTTGCTAGCGGGAGGGGAAGGTCGGGAGCAGTTCTTC
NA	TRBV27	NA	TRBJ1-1	CASSLMGGGNEAFF	TGTGCCAGCAGTTTAATGGGGGGGGGTAATGAAGCTTTCTTT
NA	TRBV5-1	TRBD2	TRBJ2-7	CASKLAMSSYEQYF	TGCGCCAGCAAACTAGCGATGAGCTCCTACGAGCAGTACTTC
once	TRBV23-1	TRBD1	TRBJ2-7	CASSQWDGTETQMGVDLAYEQYF	TGCGCCAGCAGTCAATGGGACGGGACAGAAACTCAGATGGGCGTAGATCTAGCCTACGAGCAGTACTTC
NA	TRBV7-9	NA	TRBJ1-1	CASSFGQGGHTEAFF	TGTGCCAGCAGCTTCGGGCAGGGTGGCCACACTGAAGCTTTCTTT
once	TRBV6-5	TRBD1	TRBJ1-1	CASRDRGLRTEAFF	TGTGCCAGCAGAGACAGGGGGTTGAGGACTGAAGCTTTCTTT
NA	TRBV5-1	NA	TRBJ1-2	CASSFVTGINYGYTF	TGCGCCAGCAGCTTTGTTACAGGGATTAACTATGGCTACACCTTC
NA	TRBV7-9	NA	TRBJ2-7	CASSLGGGSSSYEQYF	TGTGCCAGCAGCTTGGGAGGTGGCTCAAGCTCCTACGAGCAGTACTTC
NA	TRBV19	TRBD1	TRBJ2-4	CASSVRDRGNIQYF	TGTGCCAGTAGTGTCCGGGACAGGGGAAACATTCAGTACTTC
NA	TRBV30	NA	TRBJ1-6	CAWSVGGTGYNSPLHF	TGTGCCTGGAGTGTAGGAGGTACGGGGTATAATTCACCCCTCCACTTT
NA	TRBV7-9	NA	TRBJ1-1	CASSLVGPGELNEAFF	TGTGCCAGCAGCTTAGTAGGGCCAGGGGAACTCAATGAAGCTTTCTTT
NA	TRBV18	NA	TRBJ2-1	CASSPRPDYYNEQFF	TGTGCCAGCTCGCCTCGTCCAGATTATTACAATGAGCAGTTCTTC
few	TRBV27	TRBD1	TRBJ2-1	CASSPRDRALDEQFF	TGTGCCAGCAGTCCCCGGGACAGGGCGTTGGATGAGCAGTTCTTC
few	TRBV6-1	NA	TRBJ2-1	CASSEAGAYNEQFF	TGTGCCAGCAGTGAAGCGGGAGCCTACAATGAGCAGTTCTTC
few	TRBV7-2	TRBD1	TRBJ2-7	CASSNLPGTVYEQYF	TGTGCCAGCAGCAACCTCCCGGGGACAGTCTACGAGCAGTACTTC
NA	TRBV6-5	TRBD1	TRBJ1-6	CASSTQGQGDSPLHF	TGTGCCAGCAGTACCCAGGGACAGGGAGACTCACCCCTCCACTTT
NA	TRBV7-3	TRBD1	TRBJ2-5	CASSPQTGVETQYF	TGTGCCAGCAGCCCTCAGACAGGGGTCGAGACCCAGTACTTC
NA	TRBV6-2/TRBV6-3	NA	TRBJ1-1	CASSLTGYTEAFF	TGTGCCAGCAGTTTAACGGGGTACACTGAAGCTTTCTTT
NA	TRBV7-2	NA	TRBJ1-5	CASSLESGEGQPQHF	TGTGCCAGCAGCTTAGAGTCAGGGGAGGGTCAGCCCCAGCATTTT
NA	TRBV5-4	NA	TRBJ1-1	CASSLEGARNTEAFF	TGTGCCAGCAGCCTCGAAGGGGCCAGGAACACTGAAGCTTTCTTT
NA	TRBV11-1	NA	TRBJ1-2	CASSLQGIGGYTF	TGTGCCAGCAGCCTACAGGGAATTGGGGGCTACACCTTC
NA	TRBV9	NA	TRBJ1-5	CASSVGQLNQPQHF	TGTGCCAGCAGCGTAGGACAGTTAAATCAGCCCCAGCATTTT
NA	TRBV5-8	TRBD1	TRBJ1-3	CASSPDRVAGNTIYF	TGTGCCAGCAGTCCGGACAGGGTGGCTGGAAACACCATATATTTT
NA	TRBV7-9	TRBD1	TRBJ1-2	CASSLMGQDLYGYTF	TGTGCCAGCAGCCTAATGGGACAGGACTTATATGGCTACACCTTC
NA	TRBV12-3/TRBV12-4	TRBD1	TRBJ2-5	CASTWTGRKTQYF	TGTGCCAGCACCTGGACAGGGAGGAAGACCCAGTACTTC
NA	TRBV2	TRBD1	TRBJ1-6	CASNSETGHNSPLHF	TGTGCCAGCAACTCCGAGACAGGGCATAATTCACCCCTCCACTTT
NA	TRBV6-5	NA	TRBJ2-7	CASSYVLSSGLYEQYF	TGTGCCAGCAGTTACGTATTGTCCAGCGGCCTATACGAGCAGTACTTC
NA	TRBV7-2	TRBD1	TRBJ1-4	CASSQDRGSEKLFF	TGTGCCAGCAGCCAGGACAGGGGGAGTGAAAAACTGTTTTTT
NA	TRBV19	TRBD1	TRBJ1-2	CASSIGPGTDYGYTF	TGTGCCAGTAGTATAGGCCCCGGGACAGACTATGGCTACACCTTC
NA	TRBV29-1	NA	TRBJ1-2	CSVVTGYSNYGYTF	TGCAGCGTCGTAACAGGGTATTCCAACTATGGCTACACCTTC
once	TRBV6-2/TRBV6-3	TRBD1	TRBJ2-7	CASSLQGFSEQYF	TGTGCCAGCAGTTTACAGGGGTTCTCCGAGCAGTACTTC
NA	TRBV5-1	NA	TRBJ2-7	CASSLGGYESYEQYF	TGCGCCAGCAGCTTGGGAGGGTACGAATCCTACGAGCAGTACTTC
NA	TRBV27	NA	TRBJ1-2	CASSLSKATGRLDRYGYTF	TGTGCCAGCAGTTTATCAAAGGCAACAGGGCGCCTCGACCGCTATGGCTACACCTTC
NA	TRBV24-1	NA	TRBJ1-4	CATLLKAASDGEKLFF	TGTGCCACCCTCCTGAAGGCCGCCAGCGATGGTGAAAAACTGTTTTTT
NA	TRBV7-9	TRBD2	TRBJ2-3	CASSLSGTSKDTQYF	TGTGCCAGCAGCCTCTCCGGGACTAGTAAAGATACGCAGTATTTT
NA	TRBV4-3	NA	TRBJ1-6	CASSQGRQDSPLHF	TGCGCCAGCAGCCAGGGTCGACAGGATTCACCCCTCCACTTT
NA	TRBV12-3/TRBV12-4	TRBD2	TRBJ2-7	CASSISGRYEQYF	TGTGCCAGCAGTATTAGCGGGAGGTACGAGCAGTACTTC
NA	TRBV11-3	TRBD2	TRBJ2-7	CASSSSLATSGIYEQYF	TGTGCCAGCAGCTCCTCATTAGCGACTAGCGGCATATACGAGCAGTACTTC
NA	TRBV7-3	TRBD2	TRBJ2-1	CASSLGLAGVYNEQFF	TGTGCCAGCAGCTTGGGACTAGCGGGAGTCTACAATGAGCAGTTCTTC
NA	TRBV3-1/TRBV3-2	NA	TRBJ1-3	CASSPGYSGNTIYF	TGTGCCAGCAGCCCAGGTTACTCTGGAAACACCATATATTTT
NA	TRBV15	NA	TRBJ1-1	CATSEPGRGTEAFF	TGTGCCACCAGCGAACCCGGGAGGGGCACTGAAGCTTTCTTT
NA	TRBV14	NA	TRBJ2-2	CASSPGGDSTGELFF	TGTGCCAGCAGCCCTGGAGGGGATAGCACCGGGGAGCTGTTTTTT
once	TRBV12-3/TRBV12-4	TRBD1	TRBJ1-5	CASTLQGNQPQHF	TGTGCCAGCACCTTACAGGGGAATCAGCCCCAGCATTTT
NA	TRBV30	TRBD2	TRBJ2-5	CAWSDRLAGDRFQETQYF	TGTGCCTGGAGTGATAGACTAGCGGGGGACCGATTCCAAGAGACCCAGTACTTC